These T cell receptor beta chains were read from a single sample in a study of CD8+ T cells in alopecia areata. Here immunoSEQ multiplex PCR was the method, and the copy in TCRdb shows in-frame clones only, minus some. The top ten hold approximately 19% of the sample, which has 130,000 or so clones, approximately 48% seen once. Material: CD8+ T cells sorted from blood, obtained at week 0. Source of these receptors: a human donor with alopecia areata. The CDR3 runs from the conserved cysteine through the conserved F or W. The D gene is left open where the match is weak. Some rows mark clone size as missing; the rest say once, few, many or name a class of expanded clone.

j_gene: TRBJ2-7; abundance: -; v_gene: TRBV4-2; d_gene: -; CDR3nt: TGTGCCAGCAGCCAAGGACGGACCCTCTACGAGCAGTACTTC; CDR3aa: CASSQGRTLYEQYF
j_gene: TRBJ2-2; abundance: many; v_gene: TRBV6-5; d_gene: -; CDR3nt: TGTGCCAGCAGTGAGGCCGACACCGGGGAGCTGTTTTTT; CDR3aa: CASSEADTGELFF
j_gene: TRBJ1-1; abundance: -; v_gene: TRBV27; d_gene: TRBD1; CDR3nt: TGTGCCAGCAGTTTAGGCAGGGGGGACACTGAAGCTTTCTTT; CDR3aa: CASSLGRGDTEAFF
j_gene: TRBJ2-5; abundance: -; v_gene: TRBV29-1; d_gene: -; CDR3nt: TGCAGCGCCTGGGGGGACAGACACCGAATACTACAAGAGACCCAGTACTTC; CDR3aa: CSAWGDRHRILQETQYF
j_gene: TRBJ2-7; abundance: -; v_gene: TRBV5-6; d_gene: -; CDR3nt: TGTGCCAGCAGCTGGGGGGTGGCAGGGCCTTCCTACGAGCAGTACTTC; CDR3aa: CASSWGVAGPSYEQYF
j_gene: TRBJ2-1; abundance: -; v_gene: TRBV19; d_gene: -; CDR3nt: TGTGCCAGTAGAGTAGGCCCAAATGAGCAGTTCTTC; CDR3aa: CASRVGPNEQFF
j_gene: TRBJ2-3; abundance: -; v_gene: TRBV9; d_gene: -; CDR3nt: TGTGCCAGCAGTCCTGATGACGGAGAAACGCAGTATTTT; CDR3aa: CASSPDDGETQYF
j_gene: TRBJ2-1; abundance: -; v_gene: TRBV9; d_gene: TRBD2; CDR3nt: TGTGCCAGCAGCGTGAGTAGCGGGTATGAGCAGTTCTTC; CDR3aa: CASSVSSGYEQFF
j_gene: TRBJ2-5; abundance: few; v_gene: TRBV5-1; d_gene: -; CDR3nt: TGCGCCAGCACAGGGGAGACCCAGTACTTC; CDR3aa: CASTGETQYF
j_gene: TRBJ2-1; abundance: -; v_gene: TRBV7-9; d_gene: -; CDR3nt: TGTGCCAGCAGTCCAGGGATAGAGGATGAGCAGTTCTTC; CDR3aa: CASSPGIEDEQFF